This T cell receptor (beta chain) was found in a study of CD8 T cells in Susac syndrome. Random-hexamer reverse transcription was applied to about 0.5 to 1 ug RNA. The authors amplified TCR beta CDR3 across 54 Vbeta and 13 Jbeta using immunoSEQ multiplex PCR. TCRdb reprocessed the immunoSEQ multiplex PCR reads with MiXCR, giving one entry per CDR3 protein. The sample has about 190,000 distinct CDR3 sequences; approximately 94% are singletons. V lost 4 bases to trimming and J lost 5 bases; unmatched junction nucleotides: 4. Germline-derived CDR1 and CDR2 are SGHNT and YYREEE (reference sequence). The CDR3 totals 14 residues. CD8+ and CD4+ blood T cells underwent TCR beta sequencing.

The V and J genes are TRBV5-4 and TRBJ1-3; 9 bases fit TRBD1. The specimen sequenced was CD4+ T cells from PBMCs. The clonotype originates from a human donor with Susac syndrome. CDR3 sequence: CASSPGQGRNTIYF. The CDR3 nucleotides read TGTGCCAGCAGCCCAGGACAGGGGCGAAACACCATATATTTT.